A selection of T cell receptor beta chains follows, all from one sample in a study of T cells in Graves' hyperthyroidism and ophthalmopathy. A single record per CDR3 protein comes from TCRdb applying MiXCR to the multiplex PCR reads. The sample has 270,000 or so distinct CDR3 sequences, less than 30% seen once; the top ten hold around 28%. Sequencing input: blood. All receptors derive from a middle-aged man with Graves' hyperthyroidism that later progressed to Graves' ophthalmopathy. Both conserved end residues are part of each CDR3. Fields, in order: J gene, V gene, clone size, CDR3 protein. Clone size is given for some rows only: seen once, a few or many times, or a class if the clone is expanded.

J: TRBJ1-5
V: TRBV19
size: many
CDR3: CASSRFNQPQHF

J: TRBJ2-7
V: TRBV27
size: NA
CDR3: CASSLSWQGSYEQYF

J: TRBJ2-5
V: TRBV12-3/TRBV12-4
size: NA
CDR3: CASSTRLGETQYF

J: TRBJ2-5
V: TRBV12-3/TRBV12-4
size: NA
CDR3: CASSPQKKTQYF

J: TRBJ1-1
V: TRBV6-5
size: many
CDR3: CASSYSTHTMNTEAFF

J: TRBJ1-5
V: TRBV6-5
size: many
CDR3: CASRPGQGAPGHF

J: TRBJ2-2
V: TRBV10-3
size: many
CDR3: CAIRNTLAGANTGELFF

J: TRBJ2-5
V: TRBV20-1
size: NA
CDR3: CSARPRDF

J: TRBJ1-1
V: TRBV6-5
size: many
CDR3: CASSYSHGGTFF

J: TRBJ1-1
V: TRBV9
size: many
CDR3: CASSSRQDTEAFF

J: TRBJ2-2
V: TRBV6-5
size: many
CDR3: CASSYSRKAAITGELFF

J: TRBJ1-2
V: TRBV6-5
size: many
CDR3: CASSWRQSSTFSYGYTF

J: TRBJ2-5
V: TRBV6-1
size: NA
CDR3: CASSTGSQETQYF

J: TRBJ2-3
V: TRBV11-2
size: many
CDR3: CASSYLLAAGGDTQYF

J: TRBJ1-1
V: TRBV7-9
size: NA
CDR3: CASSLAREGGEAFF

J: TRBJ1-5
V: TRBV6-5
size: many
CDR3: CASSSKDRVHNQPQHF

J: TRBJ2-7
V: TRBV12-3/TRBV12-4
size: many
CDR3: CASSLGARGSSYEQYF

J: TRBJ2-4
V: TRBV6-5
size: many
CDR3: CASWDSRLVTKNIQYF

J: TRBJ1-1
V: TRBV7-8
size: few
CDR3: CASSWGTSEAFF

J: TRBJ2-7
V: TRBV7-6
size: many
CDR3: CASSKDTYEQYF

J: TRBJ2-7
V: TRBV12-3/TRBV12-4
size: NA
CDR3: CASSSPLGTTYEQYF

J: TRBJ2-7
V: TRBV19
size: many
CDR3: CASSIGWDESYEQYF

J: TRBJ2-2
V: TRBV20-1
size: many
CDR3: CSARDGLALGELFF

J: TRBJ1-5
V: TRBV6-1
size: few
CDR3: CASSPRVQQPQHF

J: TRBJ1-2
V: TRBV30
size: NA
CDR3: CAWAGQGATRGYTF

J: TRBJ2-6
V: TRBV6-2/TRBV6-3
size: many
CDR3: CASRFGGSGANVLTF

J: TRBJ2-5
V: TRBV6-1
size: many
CDR3: CASSDRALQETQYF

J: TRBJ2-7
V: TRBV11-1
size: NA
CDR3: CANSLVLRDRGYEQYF